A selection of T cell receptor beta chains follows, all from one sample in a study of T cell clones after liver transplantation. TCRdb's table, derived via immunoSEQ multiplex PCR, lists solely in-frame clones and lacks some. Among about 45,000 clones listed, about 82% were seen once. The sequencing here drew on CD4+ T cells from blood, taken 24 months after liver transplant. Receptor source: a human patient who received a liver transplant. The graft donor may have contributed some T cells. Each CDR3 is given with its conserved first and last residue. A D gene is named only where the DNA matches it firmly. The size field is filled for only some rows; it gives once, few, many or a size class.

TRBJ1-2 . TRBD1 TRBV5-1 CASSGTTGPTNSGYTF TGCGCCAGCAGCGGGACGACAGGGCCCACTAACTCCGGCTACACCTTC
TRBJ1-1 . . TRBV4-3 CASSQASGGARSNTEAFF TGCGCCAGCAGCCAAGCTAGCGGGGGGGCGCGCTCGAACACTGAAGCTTTCTTT
TRBJ2-1 . . TRBV19 CASSIGYGYNEQFF TGTGCCAGTAGTATAGGGTACGGCTACAATGAGCAGTTCTTC
TRBJ1-5 . . TRBV19 CASSIQRGGGSNQPQHF TGTGCCAGTAGTATACAGCGCGGTGGAGGAAGCAATCAGCCCCAGCATTTT
TRBJ2-1 . TRBD1 TRBV11-2 CASSLDGTGVRPPSYNEQFF TGTGCCAGCAGCTTAGATGGGACAGGGGTCCGCCCACCGTCCTACAATGAGCAGTTCTTC
TRBJ2-5 . TRBD2 TRBV4-2 CASSTRASGGELETQYF TGTGCCAGCAGCACCCGGGCTAGCGGTGGGGAGTTGGAGACCCAGTACTTC
TRBJ2-2 . . TRBV2 CASNGAGDTGELFF TGTGCCAGCAACGGGGCCGGGGACACCGGGGAGCTGTTTTTT
TRBJ1-4 . . TRBV7-9 CASSFKAGGESGKLFF TGTGCCAGCAGCTTCAAAGCGGGTGGGGAATCTGGAAAACTGTTTTTT
TRBJ2-5 . TRBD1 TRBV6-1 CASSPQGGGETQYF TGTGCCAGCAGTCCACAGGGGGGAGGAGAGACCCAGTACTTC
TRBJ2-7 . . TRBV19 CASSMIGVSSYEQYF TGTGCCAGTAGTATGATTGGCGTATCCTCCTACGAGCAGTACTTC
TRBJ2-7 once . TRBV19 CASSIAGVRSEQYF TGTGCCAGTAGTATAGCGGGAGTTCGTTCCGAGCAGTACTTC
TRBJ2-5 . . TRBV29-1 CSVDVVRGGGQYF TGCAGCGTTGATGTTGTCAGGGGGGGTGGGCAGTACTTC
TRBJ2-7 . . TRBV9 CASSVLQDSYEQYF TGTGCCAGCAGCGTATTACAGGACTCCTACGAGCAGTACTTC
TRBJ2-7 . . TRBV11-2 CASSLGPPREQYF TGTGCCAGCAGCTTAGGTCCCCCCCGCGAGCAGTACTTC
TRBJ2-1 . TRBD1 TRBV19 CASSIGDSSYNEQFF TGTGCCAGTAGTATTGGGGACAGTTCATACAATGAGCAGTTCTTC
TRBJ1-3 . . TRBV6-1 CASSVGDSGNTIYF TGTGCCAGCAGTGTAGGTGACTCTGGAAACACCATATATTTT
TRBJ1-5 . . TRBV5-5 CASSFVLMSNQPQHF TGTGCCAGCAGCTTCGTCCTCATGAGCAATCAGCCCCAGCATTTT
TRBJ1-1 . . TRBV18 CASSPMTRNTEAFF TGTGCCAGCTCCCCCATGACGAGGAACACTGAAGCTTTCTTT
TRBJ2-5 . . TRBV7-2 CASSSRQRQETQYF TGTGCCAGCAGCTCTCGACAGCGTCAAGAGACCCAGTACTTC
TRBJ1-5 . . TRBV23-1 CASSLLRFSRHQSQHF TGCGCCAGCAGTCTACTCCGCTTCTCAAGACATCAGTCCCAGCATTTT
TRBJ2-1 . TRBD2 TRBV27 CASSLKRGSGGGNNEQFF TGTGCCAGCAGTTTAAAAAGGGGCAGCGGGGGCGGGAACAATGAGCAGTTCTTC
TRBJ2-3 . TRBD2 TRBV6-5 CASSSKRGGLNTQYF TGTGCCAGCAGTTCAAAGCGGGGGGGCCTTAATACGCAGTATTTT
TRBJ2-2 once . TRBV7-9 CASTLVPGELFF TGTGCCAGCACCTTGGTGCCCGGGGAGCTGTTTTTT
TRBJ2-1 . TRBD2 TRBV29-1 CSVAPLAGGGGVGYNEQFF TGCAGCGTTGCCCCACTAGCGGGAGGGGGAGGGGTAGGGTACAATGAGCAGTTCTTC
TRBJ2-6 . . TRBV30 CAWRYMSGANVLTF TGTGCCTGGAGGTACATGTCTGGGGCCAACGTCCTGACTTTC
TRBJ1-1 few . TRBV29-1 CSVKGRVGSLEAFF TGCAGCGTTAAGGGACGCGTGGGGTCACTAGAAGCTTTCTTT
TRBJ1-1 . . TRBV4-1 CASSQDGQRGAFF TGCGCCAGCAGCCAAGATGGACAGAGGGGAGCTTTCTTT
TRBJ1-5 . . TRBV28 CASRRGNSNQPQHF TGTGCCAGCAGGCGCGGCAATAGCAATCAGCCCCAGCATTTT
TRBJ2-1 . . TRBV7-9 CASSLRDSSYNEQFF TGTGCCAGCAGCTTGCGAGACAGCTCCTACAATGAGCAGTTCTTC
TRBJ1-1 . TRBD1 TRBV5-6 CASSLSVYRGGDAEAFF TGTGCCAGCAGCCTGAGCGTATACAGGGGAGGGGACGCTGAAGCTTTCTTT
TRBJ1-1 . . TRBV11-2 CASSLEGNTEAFF TGTGCCAGCAGCTTAGAGGGGAACACTGAAGCTTTCTTT
TRBJ2-7 . TRBD2 TRBV6-6 CASSLNSGAGEQYF TGTGCCAGCAGCCTGAATAGCGGGGCGGGCGAGCAGTACTTC
TRBJ2-7 . . TRBV6-1 CASSQIQGPEQYF TGTGCCAGCAGTCAAATACAGGGTCCCGAGCAGTACTTC
TRBJ1-3 . . TRBV4-1 CASSQDRVGNTIYF TGCGCCAGCAGCCAAGACAGGGTGGGAAACACCATATATTTT
TRBJ2-7 . . TRBV5-4 CASSLQPRSYEQYF TGTGCCAGCAGCTTGCAACCTCGATCCTACGAGCAGTACTTC